Below, 7 T cell receptor beta chains from the same sample are listed, as sequenced in a study of cytomegalovirus exposure and HLA in healthy donors. Researchers ran the PCR with 60 Vbeta and 13 Jbeta primers. Method: immunoSEQ multiplex PCR; TCRdb's copy keeps in-frame clones and lacks some. This sample yields 300,000 or so clones, of which 70% to 90% are seen a single time; about 2% belongs to the top ten. The sequencing input was PBMCs. These TCRs come from a woman in her thirties or forties in good health and CMV-seropositive.

The V call is TRBV4-3, the J call TRBJ2-3; 11 bases are a match to TRBD2. Germline CDR1 reads LGHNA; CDR2 reads YSLEER. Trimming took 0 bases from V and 6 from J; bases not matched to a gene: 8. The CDR3 totals 17 residues. CDR3 protein: CASSQDGSGRGADTQYF. The CDR3 DNA follows: TGCGCCAGCAGCCAAGACGGTAGCGGGAGGGGGGCCGATACGCAGTATTTT.

This sequence joins TRBV11-2 and TRBJ2-5, with TRBD2 matching 9 bases. The V segment lost 2 bases and the J segment 3 bases; nucleotides outside the gene matches: 1. In germline, CDR1 is SGHAT, CDR2 FQNNGV. The CDR3 runs to 14 residues. CDR3 residues: CASSLRLAEETQYF. The CDR3 bases are TGTGCCAGCAGCTTACGACTAGCGGAAGAGACCCAGTACTTC.

V usage is TRBV19 and J usage is TRBJ1-2; the D gene is possibly TRBD1 (6 bases). Germline-derived CDR1 and CDR2 are LNHDA and SQIVND (reference sequence). CDR3 length equals 15 residues. Trimming pared 5 bases from V and 0 bases from J, leaving 13 bases between. The CDR3 region has the DNA TGTGCCAGTAGTTCACCGGGACAAGCTAACTATGGCTACACCTTC. As protein: CASSSPGQANYGYTF.

The chain recombines TRBV7-6 with TRBJ1-4; a possible D gene is TRBD1 (5 bases). CDR3 length: 15 residues. Germline V lookup: CDR1 SGHVS, CDR2 FNYEAQ. Trimming removed 5 bases from V and 1 base from J, with 11 bases in between. The CDR3 reads CASSPGRGTNEKLFF. CDR3 nucleotide sequence: TGTGCCAGCAGCCCAGGGAGGGGAACTAATGAAAAACTGTTTTTT.

V gene TRBV5-4 combines with J gene TRBJ2-7; 8 bases align to TRBD1. Germline-derived CDR1 and CDR2 are SGHNT and YYREEE (reference sequence). Trimming cost V 3 bases and J 5 bases; bases outside gene matches: 10. The CDR3 spans 15 residues. The CDR3 nucleotides read TGTGCCAGCAGCTCGGGTGCAGGGGGCGTCCACGAGCAGTACTTC. The encoded protein is CASSSGAGGVHEQYF.

This chain uses TRBV7-2 with TRBJ1-1, with D possibly being TRBD1 (6 bases). Trimming cost V 5 bases and J 4 bases, with 14 bases left between them. The germline gives CDR1 SGHTA, CDR2 FQGNSA. This CDR3 has 14 residues. This CDR3 reads CASSLQGTFTEAFF. The DNA for the CDR3 is TGTGCCAGCAGCCTACAGGGTACATTCACTGAAGCTTTCTTT.

The chain carries TRBV7-2 and TRBJ1-2, with 9 bases matching TRBD1. Germline V lookup: CDR1 SGHTA, CDR2 FQGNSA. This CDR3 has 15 residues. V lost 4 bases and J lost 2; bases outside the gene matches: 5. Here the CDR3 DNA reads TGTGCCAGCAGCTCGGAGACAGGGGGGAACTATGGCTACACCTTC. Translating it yields CASSSETGGNYGYTF.